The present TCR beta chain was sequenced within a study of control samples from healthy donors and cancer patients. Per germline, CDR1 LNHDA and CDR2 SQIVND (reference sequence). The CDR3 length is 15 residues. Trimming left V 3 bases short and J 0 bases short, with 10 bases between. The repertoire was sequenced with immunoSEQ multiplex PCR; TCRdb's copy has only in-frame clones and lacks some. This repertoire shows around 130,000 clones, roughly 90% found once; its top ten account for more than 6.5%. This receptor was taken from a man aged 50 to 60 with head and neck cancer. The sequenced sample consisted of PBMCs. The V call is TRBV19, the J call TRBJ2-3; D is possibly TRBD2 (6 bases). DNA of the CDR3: TGTGCCAGTAGTATGCCCGGGACTAGCACAGATACGCAGTATTTT. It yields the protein CASSMPGTSTDTQYF.